These T cell receptor beta chains were read from a single sample in a study of long-term antiretroviral therapy in people with HIV. This table comes from immunoSEQ multiplex PCR, and its TCRdb copy is limited to in-frame clones, with some not included. The sample lists 40,000 to 50,000 clones, around 93% occurring once. The input for sequencing was unsorted PBMCs, taken 9.2 years after starting antiretroviral therapy. All receptors come from a man aged 25 to 40 with HIV. The CDR3 runs from the conserved cysteine through the conserved F or W. Fields, in order: clone size, J gene, V gene, D gene, CDR3 protein, CDR3 DNA. A D gene is named only where the DNA matches it firmly. Not every row has a clone size; where given, it reads once, few, many or a size class.

clone_size: -
j_call: TRBJ2-1
v_call: TRBV4-2
d_call: -
cdr3_aa: CASSRGAGQYNNEQFF
cdr3_nt: TGTGCCAGCAGCCGAGGGGCGGGGCAGTATAACAATGAGCAGTTCTTC

clone_size: -
j_call: TRBJ2-3
v_call: TRBV4-1
d_call: TRBD2
cdr3_aa: CASSQDPGGGVDTQYF
cdr3_nt: TGCGCCAGCAGCCAAGATCCGGGCGGGGGGGTTGATACGCAGTATTTT

clone_size: -
j_call: TRBJ1-1
v_call: TRBV7-3
d_call: -
cdr3_aa: CASSLIGGDAEAFF
cdr3_nt: TGTGCCAGCAGCTTAATTGGAGGGGACGCTGAAGCTTTCTTT

clone_size: -
j_call: TRBJ2-5
v_call: TRBV5-4
d_call: -
cdr3_aa: CASSLGGEVTQYF
cdr3_nt: TGTGCCAGCAGCTTGGGGGGGGAGGTGACCCAGTACTTC

clone_size: -
j_call: TRBJ1-1
v_call: TRBV7-3
d_call: TRBD1
cdr3_aa: CASRQTGDTEAFF
cdr3_nt: TGTGCCAGCAGACAGACAGGGGATACTGAAGCTTTCTTT

clone_size: -
j_call: TRBJ1-5
v_call: TRBV18
d_call: -
cdr3_aa: CASSAEQGYQPQHF
cdr3_nt: TGTGCCAGCTCAGCTGAACAGGGATATCAGCCCCAGCATTTT

clone_size: -
j_call: TRBJ2-7
v_call: TRBV21-1
d_call: -
cdr3_aa: CASSGQLPYEQYF
cdr3_nt: TGTGCCAGCAGCGGGCAGCTTCCCTACGAGCAGTACTTC

clone_size: -
j_call: TRBJ2-3
v_call: TRBV28
d_call: -
cdr3_aa: CASKDPTGKFTQYF
cdr3_nt: TGTGCCAGCAAGGACCCCACGGGGAAGTTTACGCAGTATTTT

clone_size: once
j_call: TRBJ1-2
v_call: TRBV19
d_call: -
cdr3_aa: CASSIGGGYGYTF
cdr3_nt: TGTGCCAGTAGTATCGGGGGCGGCTATGGCTACACCTTC

clone_size: -
j_call: TRBJ1-3
v_call: TRBV5-1
d_call: TRBD1
cdr3_aa: CASSSRTGEGNTIYF
cdr3_nt: TGCGCCAGCAGCTCGAGGACAGGGGAGGGAAACACCATATATTTT

clone_size: -
j_call: TRBJ1-3
v_call: TRBV6-5
d_call: TRBD1
cdr3_aa: CASTPNQGAGNTIYF
cdr3_nt: TGTGCCAGCACACCTAACCAGGGGGCTGGAAACACCATATATTTT

clone_size: -
j_call: TRBJ2-7
v_call: TRBV6-1
d_call: -
cdr3_aa: CASSGDSYEQYF
cdr3_nt: TGTGCCAGCAGTGGAGACTCCTACGAGCAGTACTTC

clone_size: -
j_call: TRBJ2-2
v_call: TRBV6-6
d_call: -
cdr3_aa: CASRHQGPGELFF
cdr3_nt: TGTGCCAGCAGGCACCAGGGTCCCGGGGAGCTGTTTTTT

clone_size: -
j_call: TRBJ1-2
v_call: TRBV9
d_call: TRBD1
cdr3_aa: CASSVAGTGGYTF
cdr3_nt: TGTGCCAGCAGCGTAGCCGGGACAGGAGGCTACACCTTC

clone_size: -
j_call: TRBJ2-3
v_call: TRBV25-1
d_call: -
cdr3_aa: CASSGGLTSTDTQYF
cdr3_nt: TGTGCCAGCAGTGGCGGACTAACTAGCACAGATACGCAGTATTTT

clone_size: -
j_call: TRBJ2-1
v_call: TRBV7-2
d_call: TRBD2
cdr3_aa: CASSHSGGALNEQFF
cdr3_nt: TGTGCCAGCAGCCATAGCGGGGGGGCCTTAAATGAGCAGTTCTTC

clone_size: once
j_call: TRBJ1-2
v_call: TRBV7-8
d_call: TRBD1
cdr3_aa: CASSLGGQGAYGYTF
cdr3_nt: TGTGCCAGCAGCTTAGGGGGACAGGGCGCTTATGGCTACACCTTC

clone_size: -
j_call: TRBJ1-2
v_call: TRBV29-1
d_call: -
cdr3_aa: CSAAGDGEAF
cdr3_nt: TGCAGCGCCGCCGGGGACGGGGAAGCTTTC

clone_size: once
j_call: TRBJ1-2
v_call: TRBV28
d_call: -
cdr3_aa: CASKPLVYGYTF
cdr3_nt: TGTGCCAGCAAACCTTTGGTCTATGGCTACACCTTC

clone_size: -
j_call: TRBJ1-2
v_call: TRBV19
d_call: -
cdr3_aa: CASSMLDKTNYGYTF
cdr3_nt: TGTGCCAGTAGTATGCTGGACAAGACTAACTATGGCTACACCTTC

clone_size: -
j_call: TRBJ1-1
v_call: TRBV7-3
d_call: -
cdr3_aa: CASSPLGGVHTEAFF
cdr3_nt: TGTGCCAGCAGCCCTCTAGGAGGGGTGCACACTGAAGCTTTCTTT

clone_size: -
j_call: TRBJ1-5
v_call: TRBV2
d_call: TRBD1
cdr3_aa: CASSGLDRGNQPQHF
cdr3_nt: TGTGCCAGCAGTGGGTTAGACAGGGGCAATCAGCCCCAGCATTTT

clone_size: -
j_call: TRBJ1-4
v_call: TRBV19
d_call: -
cdr3_aa: CASGTGTWPGATNEKLFF
cdr3_nt: TGTGCCAGTGGAACGGGAACTTGGCCCGGTGCAACTAATGAAAAACTGTTTTTT

clone_size: once
j_call: TRBJ1-6
v_call: TRBV5-1
d_call: TRBD1
cdr3_aa: CASSLIFGQEDNSPLHF
cdr3_nt: TGCGCCAGCAGCTTAATCTTCGGACAGGAGGATAATTCACCCCTCCACTTT

clone_size: -
j_call: TRBJ2-3
v_call: TRBV7-7
d_call: -
cdr3_aa: CASSLEGSTDTQYF
cdr3_nt: TGTGCTAGCAGCTTAGAGGGCAGCACAGATACGCAGTATTTT

clone_size: -
j_call: TRBJ1-2
v_call: TRBV9
d_call: TRBD1
cdr3_aa: CASSPSGTDYGYTF
cdr3_nt: TGTGCCAGCAGCCCATCCGGGACAGACTATGGCTACACCTTC

clone_size: -
j_call: TRBJ1-1
v_call: TRBV19
d_call: -
cdr3_aa: CASRPPRVNTEAFF
cdr3_nt: TGTGCCAGTCGCCCTCCCAGGGTGAACACTGAAGCTTTCTTT

clone_size: -
j_call: TRBJ1-5
v_call: TRBV27
d_call: TRBD1
cdr3_aa: CASSLSGTGYNQPQHF
cdr3_nt: TGTGCCAGCAGTTTATCCGGGACAGGGTATAATCAGCCCCAGCATTTT

clone_size: -
j_call: TRBJ1-1
v_call: TRBV4-1
d_call: -
cdr3_aa: CASSQLTRRGRTEAFF
cdr3_nt: TGCGCCAGCAGCCAGCTCACCCGCAGGGGTAGAACTGAAGCTTTCTTT

clone_size: once
j_call: TRBJ2-3
v_call: TRBV5-1
d_call: TRBD2
cdr3_aa: CASSLPGLAGGSTDTQYF
cdr3_nt: TGCGCCAGCAGCTTACCGGGACTAGCGGGCGGCAGCACAGATACGCAGTATTTT

clone_size: -
j_call: TRBJ1-5
v_call: TRBV5-8
d_call: TRBD1
cdr3_aa: CASSVTRQGAGQPQHF
cdr3_nt: TGTGCCAGCAGCGTTACCCGACAGGGGGCTGGGCAGCCCCAGCATTTT

clone_size: -
j_call: TRBJ2-7
v_call: TRBV5-1
d_call: TRBD1
cdr3_aa: CASGNRDRDYYEQYF
cdr3_nt: TGCGCCAGCGGAAACCGGGACAGGGACTACTACGAGCAGTACTTC

clone_size: -
j_call: TRBJ2-5
v_call: TRBV7-9
d_call: -
cdr3_aa: CASSPWTEQETQYF
cdr3_nt: TGTGCCAGCAGCCCGTGGACAGAGCAAGAGACCCAGTACTTC

clone_size: -
j_call: TRBJ2-5
v_call: TRBV29-1
d_call: -
cdr3_aa: CSVVGAKETQYF
cdr3_nt: TGCAGCGTTGTGGGGGCGAAAGAGACCCAGTACTTC

clone_size: -
j_call: TRBJ1-4
v_call: TRBV4-2
d_call: TRBD1
cdr3_aa: CASSPLGQGKGKGNEKLFF
cdr3_nt: TGTGCCAGCAGCCCCCTGGGACAGGGCAAAGGCAAGGGTAATGAAAAACTGTTTTTT

clone_size: once
j_call: TRBJ1-5
v_call: TRBV2
d_call: -
cdr3_aa: CASSGLGTLSVAQHF
cdr3_nt: TGTGCCAGCAGTGGACTGGGGACCCTATCAGTGGCCCAGCATTTT

clone_size: -
j_call: TRBJ2-1
v_call: TRBV27
d_call: TRBD2
cdr3_aa: CASNPGLASYNEQFF
cdr3_nt: TGTGCCAGCAATCCGGGACTAGCGTCCTACAATGAGCAGTTCTTC

clone_size: -
j_call: TRBJ2-7
v_call: TRBV18
d_call: -
cdr3_aa: CASSPTTVSEEQYF
cdr3_nt: TGTGCCAGCTCACCTACGACAGTTTCGGAGGAGCAGTACTTC

clone_size: -
j_call: TRBJ2-2
v_call: TRBV6-6
d_call: -
cdr3_aa: CASSQSTYTGELFF
cdr3_nt: TGTGCCAGCAGTCAGAGTACTTACACCGGGGAGCTGTTTTTT

clone_size: -
j_call: TRBJ1-5
v_call: TRBV18
d_call: -
cdr3_aa: CASSPEDSNQPQHF
cdr3_nt: TGTGCCAGCTCACCAGAGGATAGCAATCAGCCCCAGCATTTT

clone_size: -
j_call: TRBJ2-1
v_call: TRBV7-3
d_call: TRBD1
cdr3_aa: CASSSGQGNNEQFF
cdr3_nt: TGTGCCAGCAGCTCGGGACAGGGGAACAATGAGCAGTTCTTC

clone_size: -
j_call: TRBJ2-2
v_call: TRBV6-5
d_call: -
cdr3_aa: CASRLGRSGELFF
cdr3_nt: TGTGCCAGCAGGCTCGGACGTTCGGGGGAGCTGTTTTTT

clone_size: few
j_call: TRBJ1-3
v_call: TRBV19
d_call: -
cdr3_aa: CASSQGAGNTIYF
cdr3_nt: TGTGCCAGTAGTCAGGGAGCTGGAAACACCATATATTTT

clone_size: -
j_call: TRBJ2-5
v_call: TRBV7-2
d_call: TRBD2
cdr3_aa: CASSLPSGGARETQYF
cdr3_nt: TGTGCCAGCAGCTTACCAAGCGGGGGGGCCCGGGAGACCCAGTACTTC

clone_size: -
j_call: TRBJ1-5
v_call: TRBV28
d_call: -
cdr3_aa: CASSSLQGNQPQHF
cdr3_nt: TGTGCCAGCAGCAGCCTCCAGGGGAATCAGCCCCAGCATTTT

clone_size: -
j_call: TRBJ2-1
v_call: TRBV11-2
d_call: -
cdr3_aa: CASSQGGGYNEQFF
cdr3_nt: TGTGCCAGCAGCCAAGGGGGTGGCTACAATGAGCAGTTCTTC

clone_size: -
j_call: TRBJ1-6
v_call: TRBV28
d_call: -
cdr3_aa: CASNPALQGSPLHF
cdr3_nt: TGTGCCAGCAATCCCGCTTTACAGGGTTCACCCCTCCACTTT

clone_size: -
j_call: TRBJ1-6
v_call: TRBV6-5
d_call: -
cdr3_aa: CASTGFNSPLHF
cdr3_nt: TGTGCCAGCACCGGGTTTAATTCACCCCTCCACTTT